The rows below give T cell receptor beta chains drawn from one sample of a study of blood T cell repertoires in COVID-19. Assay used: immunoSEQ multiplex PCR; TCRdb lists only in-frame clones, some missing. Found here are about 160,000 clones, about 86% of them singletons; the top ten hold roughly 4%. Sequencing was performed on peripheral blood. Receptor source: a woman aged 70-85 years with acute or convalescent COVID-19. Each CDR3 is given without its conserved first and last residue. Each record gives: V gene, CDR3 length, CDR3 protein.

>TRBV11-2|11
ASSYHGQVRAF
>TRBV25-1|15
ASSEYRTSGGTDTQY
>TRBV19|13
ASSPQGTYTDTQY
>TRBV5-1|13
ASSSGTGTGTEAF
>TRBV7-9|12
ASSSSGVYNEQF
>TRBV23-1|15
ASSQSPTSGGKETQY
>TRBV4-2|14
ASSLTTPSSYNEQF
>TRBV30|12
AWSVGQSNSPLH
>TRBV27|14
ASSPANTYRVYEQY
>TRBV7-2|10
ASSELNTEAF
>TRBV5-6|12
ASSLMAGNTEAF
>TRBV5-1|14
ASSLGARDSTYGYT
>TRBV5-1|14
ASRWLEWLPGNTIY
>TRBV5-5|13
ASSLGQGNRYEQY
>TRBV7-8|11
ASSLVESYEQY
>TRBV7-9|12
ASSLNWGQGGAF
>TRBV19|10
ASSAGGAEQY
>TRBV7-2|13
ASSPGLAGYVEQF
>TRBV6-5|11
ASRKGGGEKLF
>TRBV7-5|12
AKESLGTGQGAF
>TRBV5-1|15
ASSPKGTQGTGNTIY
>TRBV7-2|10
ASSSGAYEQY
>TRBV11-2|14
ASSTLQGIVGYEQY
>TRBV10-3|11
AISGGQVYGYT
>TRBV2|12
ASSPTGFNSPLH
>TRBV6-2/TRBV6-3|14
ASSSLAESFSYEQY
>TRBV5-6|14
ASSYRGIKNTGELF
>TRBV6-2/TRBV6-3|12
ASSYTSGDYEQY
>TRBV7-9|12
ASSYAAGTNEQY
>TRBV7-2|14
ASSLAGQGANKEAF
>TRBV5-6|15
ASSLRGLPRGTDTQY
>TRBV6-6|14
ASSRRDSMNHWGYT
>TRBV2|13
ASSGAGPDTGELF
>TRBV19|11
ASSIRGKAGYT
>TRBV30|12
AWGVGGPRYGYT
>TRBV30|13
AWSDGTASNQPQH
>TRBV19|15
ASTWAGGHSNTGELF